This record concerns one T cell receptor beta chain sequence. The target antigen is unknown. This entry belongs to a study of CD8 T cells in Susac syndrome. At the level of the study: Patients with Susac syndrome, at blood draw, were therapy-naive, on corticosteroids, or on intravenous immunoglobulin alone. Study outcomes and limitations: CD8+ clonal expansion in Susac was maximal in TEMRA cells and in active patients. Susac-specific public clones in total CD8+ repertoires numbered around 17; in CD8+ TEMRA repertoires, they numbered five.

Trimming shortened V by 6 bases and J by 8 bases, and 5 bases separated the two germline ends. Germline CDR1 is MNHEY and CDR2 is SVGEGT. This CDR3 has 11 residues. Random hexamers were used to reverse transcribe the RNA input (roughly 0.5 to 1 ug). Amplification of TCR beta CDR3 was carried out by immunoSEQ multiplex PCR, which covered 54 Vbeta and 13 Jbeta segments. From the immunoSEQ multiplex PCR reads, TCRdb called clonotypes with MiXCR, one entry per CDR3 protein. The data hold approximately 54,000 distinct CDR3 sequences, with more than 85% observed a single time. The sequenced sample was CD8+ T cells from PBMCs. The TCR comes from a human donor with Susac syndrome. The chain links TRBV6-2 or TRBV6-3 to TRBJ1-6; D is unclear. CDR3 sequence: CASRHDSPLHF. The CDR3, as DNA: TGTGCCAGCAGACACGATTCACCCCTCCACTTT.